This T cell receptor (beta chain) was identified during a study of T cells after yellow fever vaccination. Germline loops: CDR1 SGHTA, CDR2 FQGNSA. This CDR3 is 14 amino acids long. V was trimmed by 5 bases and J by 0 bases, leaving 10 bases between them. The authors made TCR cDNA by 5'RACE template switching, adding a universal primer site and UMIs. MiXCR, applied by TCRdb to the 5' RACE reads, yields one record per CDR3 protein. The repertoire has roughly 250,000 distinct CDR3 sequences, around 13% of them found once; the top ten carry about 0.54%. This clonotype appeared a few times. The sample was CD4+ T cells sorted from PBMCs, taken 45 days after the yellow fever booster vaccination. The clonotype comes from a young man who received the YFV17D yellow fever vaccine. The gene calls are TRBV7-2 and TRBJ2-5; D perhaps matches TRBD2 (5 bases). The CDR3 nucleotides are TGTGCCAGCAGCAAATCCGGGAACCAAGAGACCCAGTACTTC. Protein: CASSKSGNQETQYF.